This T cell receptor (beta chain) comes out of a study of cytomegalovirus exposure and HLA in healthy donors. General study findings and limits: Among the CMV-associated chains, a few were confirmed in vitro as specific for CMV antigens. The classifier reportedly diagnosed cytomegalovirus status with high specificity and sensitivity.

From the roughly 120-subject validation cohort, which was separate from the roughly 700-subject first cohort, the donors were drawn. The CDR3 loop spans 15 amino acids. Germline lookup yields CDR1 MNHEY and CDR2 SVGAGI. The trim removed 0 bases at V and 15 bases at J, leaving 14 bases unmatched. Generated by immunoSEQ multiplex PCR, the TCRdb table keeps only in-frame clones and is missing some. The repertoire holds approximately 120,000 clones, 85% to 95% seen once, with approximately 1.2% in the top ten. As for this clone: Its antigen is still unknown.

The rearrangement joins TRBV6-5 to TRBJ2-1; 7 nucleotides line up with TRBD1. The TCR comes from a woman aged 18-29 years in good health and CMV-seronegative. Sequenced input: PBMCs. The CDR3 DNA sequence: TGTGCCAGCAGTTACTCGGCCCGGACAGGCATTATTAGGTTCTTC. Translation: CASSYSARTGIIRFF.